This passage covers 29 T cell receptor beta chains from one sample sequenced in a study of T cell responses to AZD1222 COVID-19 vaccine. The protocol was immunoSEQ multiplex PCR, while the TCRdb copy is restricted to in-frame clones and leaves out a portion. The sample includes 100,000 to 120,000 clones, more than 90% seen only once; the top ten take roughly 2.5%. The sample was peripheral blood, taken 28 days after the second AZD1222 dose. The source is an adult who received the AZD1222 COVID-19 vaccine.

V is TRBV19 and J is TRBJ1-2; 9 bases are a match to TRBD1. After removal of 1 base from V and 5 bases from J, the junction contained 11 bases not matched to a gene. The CDR3 covers 17 residues. Per germline, CDR1 LNHDA and CDR2 SQIVND (reference sequence). The CDR3 sequence is CASSIAGTGKIWYGYTF. The CDR3 DNA sequence: TGTGCCAGTAGTATAGCCGGGACAGGGAAAATTTGGTATGGCTACACCTTC.

V gene TRBV4-1 combines with J gene TRBJ1-2; no definite D call. Trimming stripped 0 bases from V and 7 bases from J, with 9 bases between. CDR3 length: 13 residues. CDR1 is MGHRA, CDR2 YSYEKL, per germline. CDR3 nucleotide sequence: TGCGCCAGCAGCCAAGAGATGGTGGGTGGCTACACCTTC. Amino acid sequence: CASSQEMVGGYTF.

The chain joins TRBV2 to TRBJ2-1; D is unclear. Germline CDR1 reads SNHLY; CDR2 reads FYNNEI. This CDR3 contains 11 residues. The V gene lost 7 bases and the J gene lost 5 bases, with 6 bases spanning the gap. CDR3 DNA: TGTGCCAGCACACCTAACAATGAGCAGTTCTTC. Translated: CASTPNNEQFF.

The chain couples TRBV7-3 to TRBJ2-1; D ambiguous. In germline, CDR1 is SGHTA, CDR2 FQGTGA. The length of the CDR3 is 11 residues. Trimming cost V 2 bases and J 10 bases, with 6 bases left between them. CDR3 nucleotide sequence: TGTGCCAGCAGCTTAGGGCCAGAGCAGTTCTTC. As protein: CASSLGPEQFF.

This clone was seen more than once but under ten times. The chain recombines TRBV18 with TRBJ1-4, with 7 bases that match TRBD1. The CDR3 runs 15 residues. Germline loops: CDR1 KGHSH, CDR2 LQKENI. The V gene end was trimmed by 5 bases and the J gene end by 1 base; junction bases not matched to a gene: 4. CDR3 residues: CASSFRQGTNEKLFF. The CDR3 DNA sequence: TGTGCCAGCTCATTTCGACAGGGAACTAATGAAAAACTGTTTTTT.

This chain connects TRBV18 to TRBJ2-1; D call uncertain. The CDR3 sequence is 13 residues long. V dropped 4 bases and J dropped 9 bases, with 13 bases sitting between them. Germline V CDR1 and CDR2: KGHSH, LQKENI. For the CDR3, the DNA is TGTGCCAGCTCACAACCGAACGACGGTGAGCAGTTCTTC. Its protein product is CASSQPNDGEQFF.

The V and J genes are TRBV3-1 (or the pseudogene TRBV3-2) and TRBJ2-5; TRBD1 agrees at 7 bases. CDR3 size: 13 residues. The junction had 1 base not matched to a gene; V was cut back by 4 bases and J by 2 bases. Germline-derived CDR1 and CDR2 are LGHDT and YNNKEL (reference sequence). The CDR3 nucleotides read TGTGCCAGCAGCCCGGGACAGCAAGAGACCCAGTACTTC. Translated: CASSPGQQETQYF.

This chain links TRBV5-4 with TRBJ2-2; 7 nucleotides line up with TRBD2. The CDR3 has 15 amino acids. The germline V gene encodes CDR1 SGHNT and CDR2 YYREEE (reference sequence). V shed 2 bases, J shed 5 bases, and the junction held 6 bases outside the gene matches. The CDR3 DNA sequence: TGTGCCAGCAGCTTACAGCGGGGAGGAACCGGGGAGCTGTTTTTT. It translates to CASSLQRGGTGELFF. Full variable domain (outside the CDR3, taken from reference TRBV5-4 and TRBJ2-2): ETGVTQSPTHLIKTRGQQVTLRCSSQSGHNTVSWYQQALGQGPQFIFQYYREEENGRGNFPPRFSGLQFPNYSSELNVNALELDDSALYLCASSLQRGGTGELFFGEGSRLTVL.

The rearrangement links TRBV5-4 to TRBJ2-5; 7 bases fit TRBD1. Germline trimming cut 4 bases from V and 3 bases from J; bases unmatched to any gene: 6. This CDR3 region has 14 residues. The germline V gene has CDR1 SGHNT and CDR2 YYREEE (reference sequence). This CDR3 reads CASSAGQGEETQYF. CDR3 bases: TGTGCCAGCAGCGCTGGGCAGGGGGAAGAGACCCAGTACTTC.

The chain is built from TRBV4-1 and TRBJ2-5; the D gene is possibly TRBD1 (6 bases). V lost 2 bases and J 3 bases, leaving 13 bases between the germline ends. The germline CDR1 and CDR2 sequences are MGHRA and YSYEKL. This CDR3 region has 15 residues. In nucleotides, the CDR3 is TGCGCCAGCAGCCAATCGATGTACAGGGAAGAGACCCAGTACTTC. Amino acid sequence: CASSQSMYREETQYF.

CDR3 region: CASGTSNYGYTF. The CDR3 bases are TGTGCCAGCGGAACATCTAACTATGGCTACACCTTC. This chain connects TRBV28 to TRBJ1-2; no reliable D call. This CDR3 has 12 residues. Germline V lookup: CDR1 MDHEN, CDR2 SYDVKM. The V end was cut by 8 bases, the J end by 0 bases, with 7 bases between.

The chain couples TRBV6-5 to TRBJ2-7; TRBD1 agrees at 8 bases. The J segment lost 3 bases and the V segment lost 8 bases, leaving 6 bases of the junction unmatched. CDR1 and CDR2 (germline): MNHEY, SVGAGI. The length of the CDR3 is 13 residues. In DNA form, the CDR3 reads TGTGCCAGCCACCGGGACAGGCACTACGAGCAGTACTTC. Translating gives CASHRDRHYEQYF.

J is TRBJ1-5 and V is TRBV6-5; D may be TRBD1 (5 bases). The CDR3 contains 14 residues. Trimming stripped 4 bases from V and 5 bases from J, with 12 bases between. Germline CDR1 MNHEY, CDR2 SVGAGI. The CDR3 DNA is TGTGCCAGCAGTTCCACGACAGTAGATCAGCCCCAGCATTTT. Translating it yields CASSSTTVDQPQHF.

The rearrangement joins TRBV5-1 to TRBJ2-6; the match to TRBD1 covers 12 bases. The J segment lost 0 bases and the V segment lost 3 bases, leaving 7 bases of the junction unmatched. CDR1 and CDR2 (germline): SGHRS, YFSETQ. There are 19 residues in the CDR3. CDR3 DNA sequence: TGCGCCAGCAGCTCCCTGGGGGGACAGGGGGCCTCTGGGGCCAACGTCCTGACTTTC. Translated: CASSSLGGQGASGANVLTF.

The chain combines TRBV5-1 with TRBJ1-2, with a tentative D call TRBD1 (6 bases). The CDR3 spans 15 residues. V was pared by 1 base and J by 4 bases, with 14 bases between. The germline gives CDR1 SGHRS, CDR2 YFSETQ. The CDR3 reads CASSLSRGSGYGYTF. The CDR3, as DNA: TGCGCCAGCAGCTTGTCGAGGGGGTCGGGCTATGGCTACACCTTC.

The chain recombines TRBV14 with TRBJ2-3; possible D gene TRBD1, 6 bases. The CDR3 loop spans 16 amino acids. In germline, CDR1 is SGHDN, CDR2 FVKESK. Trimming left V 1 base short and J 6 bases short, with 17 bases between. The CDR3 sequence: CASSQGGLPHMDTQYF. The DNA of the CDR3 is TGTGCCAGCAGCCAAGGGGGGCTGCCGCACATGGATACGCAGTATTTT. Complete variable domain (other parts from reference TRBV14 and TRBJ2-3): EAGVTQFPSHSVIEKGQTVTLRCDPISGHDNLYWYRRVMGKEIKFLLHFVKESKQDESGMPNNRFLAERTGGTYSTLKVQPAELEDSGVYFCASSQGGLPHMDTQYFGPGTRLTVL.

The chain has TRBV7-3 and TRBJ1-4; D is perhaps TRBD1 (6 bases). This CDR3 comprises 15 residues. V lost 0 bases and J lost 5, with 10 bases in between. Looked up from germline, CDR1 is SGHTA and CDR2 is FQGTGA. CDR3 in amino acids: CASSLTGQSNEKLFF. CDR3 DNA: TGTGCCAGCAGCTTAACTGGACAGAGCAATGAAAAACTGTTTTTT.

The J gene is TRBJ1-2, the V gene TRBV19; D is undetermined. The CDR3 spans 10 residues. Trimming cost V 6 bases and J 5 bases, with 4 bases left between them. CDR1 LNHDA and CDR2 SQIVND come from the germline V gene (reference sequence). CDR3 region: CASRGYGYTF. The CDR3 DNA reads as TGTGCCAGTAGGGGGTATGGCTACACCTTC.

The V and J genes are TRBV10-3 and TRBJ1-3, with D possibly being TRBD1 (6 bases). This CDR3 has 14 amino acids. CDR1 ENHRY and CDR2 SYGVKD come from the germline V gene. V gave up 3 bases and J gave up 3 bases, with 9 bases separating them. CDR3 coding DNA: TGTGCCATCAGTGACAGGGGAGTTGGAAACACCATATATTTT. Its translation: CAISDRGVGNTIYF.

The J gene is TRBJ1-3, the V gene TRBV7-8, with 7 bases lining up with TRBD1. The CDR3 loop spans 15 amino acids. Trimming took 5 bases from V and 3 from J; bases not matched to a gene: 7. From germline, CDR1 is SGHVS and CDR2 FQNEAQ. CDR3 loop: CASSPTGFGGNTIYF. The DNA of the CDR3 is TGTGCCAGCAGCCCGACAGGGTTCGGTGGAAACACCATATATTTT.

This rearrangement joins TRBV6-5 to TRBJ1-2, with 7 bases that match TRBD1. The CDR3 has 13 amino acids. The V gene's germline CDR1 is MNHEY and CDR2 SVGAGI. Trimming removed 6 bases from V and 8 bases from J; junction bases left unmatched: 9. The CDR3 loop reads CASRSDRANGYTF. CDR3 DNA sequence: TGTGCCAGCAGATCCGACAGGGCCAACGGCTACACCTTC.

The chain uses TRBV11-3 and TRBJ1-2; 8 bases agree with TRBD1. This CDR3 region has 16 residues. Looked up from germline, CDR1 is SGHNT and CDR2 is YENEEA. V was pared by 4 bases and J by 0 bases, with 7 bases of the junction left unmatched. The CDR3 DNA reads as TGTGCCAGCAGCTGGGGACAGGATCAAGCTAACTATGGCTACACCTTC. Translation gives CASSWGQDQANYGYTF.

The V call is TRBV19, the J call TRBJ1-5, with a tentative D call TRBD1 (5 bases). V was shortened by 5 bases and J by 9 bases, with 23 bases between the two germline ends. Germline lookup yields CDR1 LNHDA and CDR2 SQIVND (reference sequence). The CDR3 runs to 16 residues. The chain's CDR3 is CASSYIRTGGWVPQHF. The CDR3 DNA follows: TGTGCCAGTAGTTATATTCGGACTGGGGGTTGGGTGCCCCAGCATTTT.

A few counts support this clone. This rearrangement joins TRBV6-5 to TRBJ2-1; 7 positions match TRBD2. CDR1 and CDR2 from the germline V gene are MNHEY and SVGAGI. CDR3 size: 15 residues. Trimming removed 0 bases from V and 1 base from J; junction bases left unmatched: 0. The CDR3 sequence: CASSYSGGSYNEQFF. The CDR3 DNA reads TGTGCCAGCAGTTACTCCGGGGGGTCCTACAATGAGCAGTTCTTC.

In its sample, this clone was seen once. The V gene is TRBV5-1, the J gene TRBJ1-2; TRBD1 matches at 9 bases. CDR1 is SGHRS, CDR2 YFSETQ, per germline. The CDR3 totals 15 residues. Losses at the gene ends were 5 bases for V and 6 bases for J; bases not matched to a gene: 11. DNA of the CDR3: TGCGCCAGCAGGTCCGGGGGACAGGGTTCTAATGGCTACACCTTC. Its translation: CASRSGGQGSNGYTF. Using reference TRBV5-1 and TRBJ1-2 for the parts outside the CDR3, the full variable domain is KAGVTQTPRYLIKTRGQQVTLSCSPISGHRSVSWYQQTPGQGLQFLFEYFSETQRNKGNFPGRFSGRQFSNSRSEMNVSTLELGDSALYLCASRSGGQGSNGYTFGSGTRLTVV.

The rearrangement links TRBV27 to TRBJ1-2, with 7 bases aligning to TRBD1. This CDR3 has 13 amino acids. V dropped 3 bases and J dropped 6; count of bases not matched to a gene: 4. Germline V gives CDR1 MNHEY, CDR2 SMNVEV (reference sequence). The CDR3 DNA reads as TGTGCCAGCAGTTTTGGGACAGCGGATGGCTACACCTTC. It encodes CASSFGTADGYTF.

J is TRBJ1-1 and V is TRBV30; tentative D call: TRBD1 (6 bases). Trimming stripped 0 bases from V and 1 base from J, with 6 bases between. The CDR3 spans 13 residues. Germline values: CDR1 GTSNPN, CDR2 SVGIG (reference sequence). The CDR3 protein is CAWSVGGNTEAFF. In DNA, the CDR3 is TGTGCCTGGAGTGTAGGGGGGAACACTGAAGCTTTCTTT.

This chain joins TRBV7-8 and TRBJ1-2; D unresolved. The CDR3 runs to 13 residues. V dropped 1 base and J dropped 8 bases, with 11 bases sitting between them. Germline V CDR1 and CDR2: SGHVS, FQNEAQ. The DNA of the CDR3 is TGTGCCAGCAGCTTAGTTCGGCGGTCCGGCTACACCTTC. Protein: CASSLVRRSGYTF.

The V call is TRBV7-9, the J call TRBJ2-3; D gene ambiguous. The CDR3 length is 13 residues. V lost 3 bases and J 7 bases, leaving 11 bases between the germline ends. Looked up from germline, CDR1 is SEHNR and CDR2 is FQNEAQ (reference sequence). The CDR3 protein is CASSLSPQNTQYF. DNA of the CDR3: TGTGCCAGCAGCTTGTCACCGCAAAATACGCAGTATTTT.